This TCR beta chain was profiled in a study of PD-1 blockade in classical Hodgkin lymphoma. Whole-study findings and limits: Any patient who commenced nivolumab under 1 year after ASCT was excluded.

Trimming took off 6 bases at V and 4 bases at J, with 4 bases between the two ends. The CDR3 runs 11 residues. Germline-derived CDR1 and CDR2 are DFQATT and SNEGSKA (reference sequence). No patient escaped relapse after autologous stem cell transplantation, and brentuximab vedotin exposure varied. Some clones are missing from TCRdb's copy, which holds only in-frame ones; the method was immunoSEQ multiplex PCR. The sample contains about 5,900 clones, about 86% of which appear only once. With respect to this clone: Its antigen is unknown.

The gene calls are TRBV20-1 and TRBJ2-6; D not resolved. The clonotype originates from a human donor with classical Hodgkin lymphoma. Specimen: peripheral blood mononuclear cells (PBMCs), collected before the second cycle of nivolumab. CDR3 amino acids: CSAEGANVLTF. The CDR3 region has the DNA TGCAGTGCCGAAGGGGCCAACGTCCTGACTTTC.